This entry describes one TCR beta chain. The Seattle patients joined while their infection was active and were tracked longitudinally afterward. Original analysis: Researchers report that nucleated cell counts were estimated from reference gene primer amplification. The data were produced by immunoSEQ multiplex PCR, yet TCRdb's version contains in-frame clones alone and is incomplete. D and trimming were read from the DNA, whereas the V and J calls and clone size are those reported in that table. The table has some 200,000 clones, approximately 86% seen once. This sample was taken from a study of blood T cell repertoires in COVID-19. Background on the study: The United States, Italy and Spain provided the acute and convalescent COVID-19 samples.

The CDR3 extends over 14 amino acids. Germline CDR1 and CDR2: SGHRS and YFSETQ. Between the trimmed V and J ends, which lost 4 bases and 4 bases, there was a span of 11 bases. The genes are TRBV5-1 and TRBJ1-4, with D possibly matching TRBD1 (5 bases). The specimen sequenced was peripheral blood. This TCR came from a man in his fifties or sixties with COVID-19, enrolled during active disease. DNA for the CDR3: TGCGCCAGCAGCGTGGGACGGGGTAATGAAAAACTGTTTTTT. Translating gives CASSVGRGNEKLFF.